There are a few counts of the clone carrying this T cell receptor (beta chain). Antigen: not known. Given a much more abundant clone one base away, this may be a read error. These data come from a study of T-cell memory formation after mild COVID-19. Germline CDR1 is DFQATT and CDR2 is SNEGSKA (reference sequence). This CDR3 comprises 12 residues. General study findings and limits: There were some responding clones in pre-infection memory, which suggested that cross-reactive memory had joined. A second wave expanding day 15 to 37 was CD4+-biased; contracting clones were balanced. Contracting CD8+ clones were enriched in EMRA, CD4+ mainly in CM and EM.

TCRdb processed the 5' RACE reads anew with MiXCR; each CDR3 protein has one entry. The table includes 170,000 or so distinct CDR3 sequences, about a fifth detected once. The sample was PBMCs or a T cell subset sorted from them (not recorded which). This TCR derives from an adult woman who had mild COVID-19 (a few samples of this study predate the infection). Cell type and time point are not known. This sequence joins TRBV20-1 and TRBJ2-3, with D possibly TRBD1 on 5 matching bases. CDR3: CSASNRRDTHYF. CDR3 in DNA: TGCAGTGCTAGCAACAGGAGAGATACGCATTATTTT.